Each of the 23 T cell receptor beta chains below was sequenced from the same sample in a study of blood T cell repertoires in COVID-19. Clones were read by immunoSEQ multiplex PCR, and TCRdb kept only the in-frame ones, dropping some. This sample has tens of thousands of clones; roughly 88% occur once, and the top ten carry 1.3%. The sample was peripheral blood. The receptors were gathered from an elderly woman with acute or convalescent COVID-19.

The rearrangement uses TRBV5-1 and TRBJ2-2; 8 nucleotides agree with TRBD2. Germline CDR1 SGHRS, CDR2 YFSETQ. V lost 7 bases to trimming and J lost 4 bases; unmatched junction nucleotides: 15. The CDR3 has 17 amino acids. The CDR3 is CASSPGGGGPVTGELFF. CDR3 nucleotides: TGCGCCAGCTCCCCTGGTGGCGGGGGGCCGGTCACCGGGGAGCTGTTTTTT.

In DNA, the CDR3 is TGTGCCAGCAGCGTAGCCCCACATCTCTCTGGAAACACCATATATTTT. As protein: CASSVAPHLSGNTIYF. The rearrangement joins TRBV9 to TRBJ1-3; D unresolved. Germline lookup yields CDR1 SGDLS and CDR2 YYNGEE. V dropped 0 bases and J dropped 0 bases, with 10 bases sitting between them. There are 16 residues in the CDR3. Complete variable domain (other parts from reference TRBV9 and TRBJ1-3): DSGVTQTPKHLITATGQRVTLRCSPRSGDLSVYWYQQSLDQGLQFLIQYYNGEERAKGNILERFSAQQFPDLHSELNLSSLELGDSALYFCASSVAPHLSGNTIYFGEGSWLTVV.

The chain recombines TRBV5-6 with TRBJ1-2, with D possibly matching TRBD1 (6 bases). The CDR3 is 16 amino acids. Between the trimmed V and J ends, which lost 6 bases and 4 bases, there was a span of 22 bases. CDR1 and CDR2 (germline): SGHDT, YYEEEE. The CDR3 sequence: CASIGNPSGTPYGYTF. In nucleotides, the CDR3 is TGTGCCAGCATCGGGAATCCGAGTGGGACACCCTATGGCTACACCTTC.

The chain combines TRBV7-3 with TRBJ2-1, with 8 nucleotides matching TRBD2. The CDR3 length is 15 residues. V shed 3 bases, J shed 8 bases, and the junction held 9 bases outside the gene matches. Germline CDR1 is SGHTA and CDR2 is FQGTGA. DNA for the CDR3: TGTGCCAGCAGCTTCAGGCGGGGGGCCGGGGATGAGCAGTTCTTC. It specifies CASSFRRGAGDEQFF.

The genes are TRBV10-1 and TRBJ1-5; a possible D gene is TRBD1 (5 bases). Per germline, CDR1 WNHNN and CDR2 SYGVQD (reference sequence). The V end was cut by 6 bases, the J end by 7 bases, with 22 bases between. This CDR3 region has 16 residues. CDR3: CASRQMTRRDWQPQHF. CDR3 coding DNA: TGCGCCAGCAGACAGATGACTCGCAGGGATTGGCAGCCCCAGCATTTT.

The J gene is TRBJ1-4, the V gene TRBV18, with D tentatively TRBD1 (6 bases). The CDR3 totals 16 residues. Germline CDR1 is KGHSH and CDR2 is LQKENI. V was pared by 2 bases and J by 3 bases, with 13 bases between. The CDR3 DNA is TGTGCCAGCTCACCAAAAACCGGGACATCTAATGAAAAACTGTTTTTT. Amino acids: CASSPKTGTSNEKLFF. Complete variable domain (other parts from reference TRBV18 and TRBJ1-4): NAGVMQNPRHLVRRRGQEARLRCSPMKGHSHVYWYRQLPEEGLKFMVYLQKENIIDESGMPKERFSAEFPKEGPSILRIQQVVRGDSAAYFCASSPKTGTSNEKLFFGSGTQLSVL.

The chain employs TRBV19 and TRBJ1-6; weak D call: TRBD1 (5 bases). The CDR3 extends over 13 amino acids. Trimming cost V 6 bases and J 10 bases, with 13 bases left between them. Looked up from germline, CDR1 is LNHDA and CDR2 is SQIVND (reference sequence). CDR3 in DNA: TGTGCCAGTAGGGATTTCAGGGAATCACCCCTCCACTTT. Translating it yields CASRDFRESPLHF. The variable domain in full, completed from reference TRBV19 and TRBJ1-6, reads DGGITQSPKYLFRKEGQNVTLSCEQNLNHDAMYWYRQDPGQGLRLIYYSQIVNDFQKGDIAEGYSVSREKKESFPLTVTSAQKNPTAFYLCASRDFRESPLHFGNGTRLTVT.

The chain combines TRBV18 with TRBJ1-1; 9 bases line up with TRBD1. This CDR3 is 15 amino acids long. Germline loops: CDR1 KGHSH, CDR2 LQKENI. V lost 2 bases, J lost 5 bases, and 6 bases stayed unmatched. CDR3 DNA sequence: TGTGCCAGCTCACCATCGACAGGGGGAAGGACTGAAGCTTTCTTT. This codes for CASSPSTGGRTEAFF.

The chain is built from TRBV12-3 or TRBV12-4 and TRBJ2-3; D gene unclear. The CDR3 runs 11 residues. V was clipped by 3 bases and J by 6 bases, with 4 bases between them. For the CDR3, the DNA is TGTGCCAGCAGTTTTTCTGATACGCAGTATTTT. As protein: CASSFSDTQYF.

This clone was recorded once. The chain employs TRBV18 and TRBJ2-7; 9 bases match TRBD2. With V trimmed by 3 bases and J by 5 bases, 5 bases remained unmatched. Germline values: CDR1 KGHSH, CDR2 LQKENI. CDR3 length equals 14 residues. CDR3 nucleotides: TGTGCCAGCTCACCGGCGGGAGGGCCCAACGAGCAGTACTTC. It is translated as CASSPAGGPNEQYF.

The rearrangement links TRBV19 to TRBJ1-1; tentative D call: TRBD1 (5 bases). V was clipped by 7 bases and J by 2 bases, with 17 bases between them. CDR3 length equals 15 residues. Germline V gene lookup returns CDR1 LNHDA and CDR2 SQIVND (reference sequence). CDR3: CASTAGQRINTEAFF. CDR3 DNA: TGTGCCAGTACCGCGGGGCAGAGGATTAACACTGAAGCTTTCTTT.

V gene TRBV4-1 combines with J gene TRBJ1-1; D is possibly TRBD1 (5 bases). The length of the CDR3 is 15 residues. Looked up from germline, CDR1 is MGHRA and CDR2 is YSYEKL. Trimming pared 6 bases from V and 4 bases from J, leaving 18 bases between. The CDR3 DNA reads as TGCGCCAGCAGTCACGGGGGACGCGGGGGCACTGAAGCTTTCTTT. Its translation: CASSHGGRGGTEAFF.

The rearrangement links TRBV2 to TRBJ1-2, with unresolved D. Germline CDR1 and CDR2: SNHLY and FYNNEI. The V gene lost 2 bases and the J gene lost 5 bases, with 12 bases spanning the gap. This CDR3 spans 14 amino acids. This CDR3 reads CASSEILIAYGYTF. The CDR3 DNA follows: TGTGCCAGCAGTGAAATTCTTATAGCATATGGCTACACCTTC.

The V gene is TRBV6-1, the J gene TRBJ2-1, with TRBD1 matching 12 bases. With 3 bases clipped from V and 7 bases from J, the junction kept 4 bases outside the gene matches. The CDR3 covers 15 residues. Germline V gives CDR1 MNHNS, CDR2 SASEGT. The CDR3 DNA sequence: TGTGCCAGCAGTGACCGGGACAGGGGGCTTAATGAGCAGTTCTTC. As protein: CASSDRDRGLNEQFF.

The rearrangement uses TRBV19 and TRBJ1-1; tentative D call: TRBD1 (5 bases). V lost 4 bases to trimming and J lost 4 bases, with 16 bases between them. The germline gives CDR1 LNHDA, CDR2 SQIVND (reference sequence). There are 15 residues in the CDR3. The CDR3 sequence is CASSRGPRDSTEAFF. Here the CDR3 DNA reads TGTGCCAGTAGTAGAGGCCCCCGGGACTCCACTGAAGCTTTCTTT.

The rearrangement uses TRBV18 and TRBJ2-5; possibly TRBD1 for D (6 bases). Germline CDR1 is KGHSH and CDR2 is LQKENI. The V gene lost 6 bases and the J gene lost 2 bases, with 10 bases spanning the gap. The CDR3 consists of 13 residues. This CDR3 reads CASSAGQQETQYF. CDR3 DNA: TGTGCCAGCTCTGCAGGACAGCAAGAGACCCAGTACTTC.

The chain combines TRBV7-2 with TRBJ2-2; possible D gene TRBD1, 5 bases. CDR3 length equals 15 residues. Germline assignment: CDR1 SGHTA and CDR2 FQGNSA. V was pared by 5 bases and J by 0 bases, with 10 bases between. The CDR3 loop reads CASSKTEPNTGELFF. The CDR3 DNA is TGTGCCAGCAGCAAGACAGAGCCGAACACCGGGGAGCTGTTTTTT. Filled out from reference TRBV7-2 and TRBJ2-2, the complete variable domain reads GAGVSQSPSNKVTEKGKDVELRCDPISGHTALYWYRQSLGQGLEFLIYFQGNSAPDKSGLPSDRFSAERTGGSVSTLTIQRTQQEDSAVYLCASSKTEPNTGELFFGEGSRLTVL.

This sequence joins TRBV10-3 and TRBJ2-7, with 7 nucleotides matching TRBD1. The CDR3 loop spans 14 amino acids. In germline, CDR1 is ENHRY, CDR2 SYGVKD. The trim removed 3 bases at V and 1 base at J, leaving 3 bases unmatched. CDR3 region: CAISEAQGSYEQYF. CDR3 DNA sequence: TGTGCCATCAGTGAAGCACAGGGGTCCTACGAGCAGTACTTC.

The V call is TRBV7-3, the J call TRBJ2-5, with TRBD1 matching 9 bases. CDR3 length: 16 residues. The V gene's germline CDR1 is SGHTA and CDR2 FQGTGA. After removal of 5 bases from V and 6 bases from J, the junction contained 13 bases not matched to a gene. CDR3 DNA: TGTGCCAGCAGCAGTCAAGGGACAGGGAGTTCGCAGACCCAGTACTTC. Protein: CASSSQGTGSSQTQYF.

In the case of this clone: Other DNA variants within this sample encode the same CDR3. V and J are TRBV18 and TRBJ1-5, with 7 bases aligning to TRBD1. CDR1 and CDR2 from the germline V gene are KGHSH and LQKENI. The CDR3 sequence is 15 residues long. J was trimmed by 4 bases and V by 3 bases; bases with no gene match: 6. CDR3 in DNA: TGTGCCAGCTCACCGGCGGGACAGCTAAATCAGCCCCAGCATTTT. Amino acids: CASSPAGQLNQPQHF.

V usage is TRBV7-2 and J usage is TRBJ2-2, with D possibly matching TRBD2 (5 bases). This CDR3 has 16 residues. V lost 5 bases, J lost 2 bases, and 15 bases lay in between. Germline V gives CDR1 SGHTA, CDR2 FQGNSA. CDR3 sequence (DNA): TGTGCCAGCAGCCCCGCGCGTCGGACTAACACCGGGGAGCTGTTTTTT. Protein sequence: CASSPARRTNTGELFF.

V gene TRBV5-1 combines with J gene TRBJ2-1; TRBD2 aligns across 8 bases. The CDR3 is 14 residues long. V lost 5 bases and J lost 6; bases outside the gene matches: 7. Germline loops: CDR1 SGHRS, CDR2 YFSETQ. This CDR3 is CASSWAGGTNEQFF. In DNA form, the CDR3 reads TGCGCCAGCAGTTGGGCGGGAGGTACCAATGAGCAGTTCTTC.

The chain is built from TRBV5-4 and TRBJ1-1, with unresolved D. The V and J ends lost 0 bases and 1 base respectively, with 7 bases between them. The CDR3 totals 14 residues. CDR1 and CDR2 from the germline V gene are SGHNT and YYREEE (reference sequence). The CDR3 reads CASSLGGGNTEAFF. CDR3 sequence (DNA): TGTGCCAGCAGCTTGGGTGGCGGGAACACTGAAGCTTTCTTT.